These T cell receptor beta chains were read from a single sample in a study of T cells in Graves' hyperthyroidism and ophthalmopathy. TCRdb analysed the multiplex PCR reads with MiXCR anew, one entry per CDR3 protein. The sample lists about 640,000 distinct CDR3 sequences, about a fifth occurring once. Sequenced input: blood. The receptors here all came from a man aged 30 to 39 with Graves' ophthalmopathy. The CDR3 runs from the conserved cysteine through the conserved F or W. Fields, in order: D gene, V gene, J gene, clone size, CDR3 DNA, CDR3 protein. A D gene is named only where the DNA matches it firmly. Rows may omit the clone size; those that give it use once, few, many or a size class.

TRBD2,TRBV20-1,TRBJ2-7,many,TGCAGTGCTAGAGAATCGTCCGGGACTAGTTTTGACGAGCAGTACTTC,CSARESSGTSFDEQYF
TRBD1,TRBV7-2,TRBJ1-4,NA,TGTGCCAGCAGCCAGTCCTTCAGGGGGGGAGAAAAACTGTTTTTT,CASSQSFRGGEKLFF
NA,TRBV18,TRBJ2-7,many,TGTGCCAGCTCACCAACGGACCCCTACGAGCAGTACTTC,CASSPTDPYEQYF
NA,TRBV3-1,TRBJ1-2,many,TGTGCCAGCAGCGTTGATGCCAACTATGGCTACACCTTC,CASSVDANYGYTF
TRBD1,TRBV19,TRBJ1-1,few,TGTGCCAGTACCTTTAAGAGGGGGCGTAACACTGAAGCTTTCTTC,CASTFKRGRNTEAFF
TRBD1,TRBV6-1,TRBJ1-5,many,TGTGCCAGCAGTGCCCGGGACAGGGGGAAACTGGGCAATCAGCCCCAGCATTTT,CASSARDRGKLGNQPQHF
TRBD1,TRBV28,TRBJ2-7,once,TGTGCCAGCAGTAGCATACCAGGGGGCCATGGCAATGAGCAGTACTTC,CASSSIPGGHGNEQYF
TRBD2,TRBV6-6,TRBJ2-3,few,TGTGCCAGCAGTTACACTAGCGGGAGCACAGATACGCAGTATTTT,CASSYTSGSTDTQYF
TRBD1,TRBV5-4,TRBJ2-5,many,TGTGCCAGCTCACCAACAGGGGGAGAGACCCAGTACTTC,CASSPTGGETQYF
TRBD1,TRBV6-1,TRBJ2-4,NA,TGTGCCAGCAGGGAATTCCCGGGACAGGGGTACTTC,CASREFPGQGYF
TRBD1,TRBV20-1,TRBJ1-5,NA,TGCAGTGCTTTGGACAGGGTGGACAATCAGCCCCAGCATTTT,CSALDRVDNQPQHF
TRBD1,TRBV24-1,TRBJ2-7,NA,TGTGCCACCAGTGACGACAGGGAGATCGAGCAGTACTTC,CATSDDREIEQYF
NA,TRBV4-3,TRBJ1-2,once,TGCGCCAGCAGCCAAAATCGGCAGGGGAACTATGGCTACACCTTC,CASSQNRQGNYGYTF
TRBD2,TRBV3-1,TRBJ2-1,few,TGTGCCAGCAGCCAGGGACTAGATAGAAATGAGCAGTTCTTC,CASSQGLDRNEQFF
TRBD2,TRBV20-1,TRBJ2-3,many,TGCAGTGCTAGGTCAAGACTAGCGGGCACAGATACGCAGTATTTT,CSARSRLAGTDTQYF
TRBD2,TRBV2,TRBJ2-3,NA,TGTGCCAGCAATGATCCGGGACTAGATAATACAGATACGCAGTATTTT,CASNDPGLDNTDTQYF
TRBD1,TRBV6-1,TRBJ2-4,NA,TGTGCCAGCAGTGTAGGACAGGGGGAGGACAAAAACATTCAGTACTTC,CASSVGQGEDKNIQYF
NA,TRBV7-9,TRBJ2-4,NA,TGTGCCAGCAGCTCCCAGAGAGAAGGGGCCAAAAACATTCAGTACTTC,CASSSQREGAKNIQYF
NA,TRBV5-1,TRBJ2-1,NA,TGCGCCAGCAGCTCAGGGGAGAATGAGCAGTTCTTC,CASSSGENEQFF
TRBD1,TRBV4-3,TRBJ2-7,NA,TGCGCCAGCACTCACCGGGAGCAGGGGGCGAGGATCGGAGACAACTACGAGCAGTACTTC,CASTHREQGARIGDNYEQYF
TRBD2,TRBV11-2,TRBJ2-2,many,TGTGCCAGCAGCCCACAGGGGACTAGCGGGAGGGCCAACACCGGGGAGCTGTTTTTT,CASSPQGTSGRANTGELFF
NA,TRBV7-9,TRBJ2-1,many,TGTGCCAGCAGCGGCCAGGGGCGGGAGTTCAGAAATGAGCAGTTCTTC,CASSGQGREFRNEQFF
NA,TRBV6-1,TRBJ2-1,few,TGTGCCAGCAGCTCTTGGACAGGGGTCAACGGACTAGCGGACTACAATGAGCAGTTCTTC,CASSSWTGVNGLADYNEQFF
TRBD2,TRBV6-1,TRBJ2-3,many,TGTGCCAGCAGTGAGAAAGGGCGGGGGGGAGGACAGTATTTT,CASSEKGRGGGQYF
NA,TRBV7-9,TRBJ1-1,few,TGTGCCAGCAGCGCATACAGGAACACTGAAGCTTTCTTT,CASSAYRNTEAFF
TRBD2,TRBV11-2,TRBJ2-7,many,TGTGCCAGCAGCTCCCTCGGGACTAGCAACGAGCAGTACTTC,CASSSLGTSNEQYF
TRBD2,TRBV3-1,TRBJ2-7,NA,TGTACCAGCAGCCAAGCGTGGGGTGGACTAGCGGGAGATCTGTACGAGCAGTACTTC,CTSSQAWGGLAGDLYEQYF
NA,TRBV12-3/TRBV12-4,TRBJ2-2,NA,TGTGCCAGCAGTTCCTTGCCAGGGAACACCGGGGAGCTGTTTTTT,CASSSLPGNTGELFF
NA,TRBV5-1,TRBJ2-1,once,TGCGCCAGCAGCTTGGTACCGGGGCAAGAGAGGTCCAGTGAGCAGTTCTTC,CASSLVPGQERSSEQFF
TRBD2,TRBV28,TRBJ2-1,many,TGTGCCACCTTCGAAACGCGGGAGGGCCGTTACAATGAGCAGTTCTTC,CATFETREGRYNEQFF
TRBD2,TRBV24-1,TRBJ2-1,NA,TGTGCCACCAGCCCTAGCGGGAAGGGTGAGCAGTTCTTC,CATSPSGKGEQFF
NA,TRBV24-1,TRBJ2-3,few,TGTGCCACCAGTAGGGGCACAGATACGCAGTATTTT,CATSRGTDTQYF
NA,TRBV3-1,TRBJ2-7,many,TGTGCCAGCAGCCAGGGCTCCTACGAGCAGTACTTC,CASSQGSYEQYF
TRBD2,TRBV30,TRBJ2-1,NA,TGTGCCTGGAGCCGGGGACTAGCTGGTGAGCAGTTCTTC,CAWSRGLAGEQFF
TRBD1,TRBV12-3/TRBV12-4,TRBJ2-6,many,TGTGCCAGCAGGGACAGGGCCGGGGCCAACGTCCTGACTTTC,CASRDRAGANVLTF
TRBD2,TRBV4-3,TRBJ2-1,few,TGCGCCAGCAGCCTTGAACCGGGACTAGCGACCTACAATGAGCAGTTCTTC,CASSLEPGLATYNEQFF
TRBD2,TRBV5-1,TRBJ2-1,once,TGTGCCAGCAGCAAGGGACTAGCGGGAGGTACCTACAATGAGCAGTTCTTC,CASSKGLAGGTYNEQFF
TRBD1,TRBV4-1,TRBJ1-2,NA,TGCGCCAGCAGCCAAGATGTAGGGGGCTCGAGATATGGCTACACCTTC,CASSQDVGGSRYGYTF
TRBD2,TRBV3-1,TRBJ2-6,NA,TGTGCCAGCAGCCCCGGGGGGGGCAACGTCCTGACTTTC,CASSPGGGNVLTF
TRBD1,TRBV12-3/TRBV12-4,TRBJ1-1,many,TGTGCCAGCAGTCGAACAGGGGGAAGGACTGAAGCTTTCTTT,CASSRTGGRTEAFF
TRBD2,TRBV6-1,TRBJ2-7,many,TGTGCCAGCAGTCTTCGGACTAGCGGGACCTACCCCTACGAGCAGTACTTC,CASSLRTSGTYPYEQYF
NA,TRBV29-1,TRBJ2-1,few,TGCAGCGCCGAGGGCTGGCGATACAATGAGCAGTTCTTC,CSAEGWRYNEQFF
NA,TRBV6-2/TRBV6-3,TRBJ2-7,few,TGTGCCAGCAGTTACGAGGCGGAACCTCTTTTCTACGAGCAGTACTTC,CASSYEAEPLFYEQYF
NA,TRBV4-1,TRBJ2-3,few,TGCGCCAGCAGCCAAGATGTAACGGGAGTTGCAGATACGCAGTATTTT,CASSQDVTGVADTQYF
TRBD1,TRBV5-4,TRBJ1-5,NA,TGTGCCAGCAGCTTGGTGGGACAGGGAGGCAATCAGCCCCAGCATTTT,CASSLVGQGGNQPQHF
TRBD1,TRBV3-1,TRBJ1-6,many,TGTGCCAGCACCTACGACAGGGGTTATAATTCACCCCTCCACTTT,CASTYDRGYNSPLHF
TRBD1,TRBV7-2,TRBJ2-7,many,TGTGCCAGCAGCCTCCGACAGGGCCACGAGCAGTACTTC,CASSLRQGHEQYF
TRBD2,TRBV3-1,TRBJ2-3,many,TGTGCCAGCAGCCGAGCGGGAGTCAGCACAGATACGCAGTATTTT,CASSRAGVSTDTQYF
TRBD2,TRBV18,TRBJ2-3,many,TGTGCCAGCTCACCCCCGGGACTAGCACCAGATACGCAGTATTTT,CASSPPGLAPDTQYF
NA,TRBV2,TRBJ1-2,NA,TGTGCCAGCAGCCACCTGGGAAAGGAACACTATGGCTACACCTTC,CASSHLGKEHYGYTF
TRBD2,TRBV19,TRBJ2-1,few,TGTGCCAGTAGTATAGATCTTCTAGCGGGAGGGGCCAATGAGCAGTTCTTC,CASSIDLLAGGANEQFF
NA,TRBV6-1,TRBJ1-3,few,TGTGCCAGCAGTGCCACAGGGTCTGGAAACACCATATATTTT,CASSATGSGNTIYF
TRBD2,TRBV11-2,TRBJ2-1,many,TGTGCCAGCGGGAGGGCGGGTGAGCAGTTCTTC,CASGRAGEQFF
NA,TRBV27,TRBJ2-7,many,TGTGCCAGCAGTTTATCTCTGGACAGTTCCCCCTACGAGCAGTACTTC,CASSLSLDSSPYEQYF
TRBD1,TRBV10-3,TRBJ1-1,many,TGTGCCATCAGTGATTCCGGGACAGGGGGCGCGTGGAACACTGAAGCTTTCTTT,CAISDSGTGGAWNTEAFF
TRBD1,TRBV20-1,TRBJ2-3,few,TGCAGTGCTTACGACCGGGACAGGGGATACACAGATACGCAGTATTTT,CSAYDRDRGYTDTQYF
NA,TRBV12-3/TRBV12-4,TRBJ1-4,NA,TGTGCCAGCAGTTTAACCTCAAGCGGGGAATGGGGAAAACTGTTTTTT,CASSLTSSGEWGKLFF
TRBD2,TRBV20-1,TRBJ2-3,few,TGCAGTGCTATTAGTTGGCGGGAGAGCACAGATACGCAGTATTTT,CSAISWRESTDTQYF
NA,TRBV2,TRBJ2-1,few,TGTGCCAGCAGTGAACGGGACCCAGGTGGGAATGAGCAGTTCTTC,CASSERDPGGNEQFF